This T cell receptor (beta chain) appears in the sequencing data of a study of blood T cells in healthy people across ages. For the study at large: With template switching, about one barcoded beta molecule was captured per two T cells. Regarding the study as a whole: CMV status of donors was not determined, possibly confounding expanded clonotype changes.

Points on this clonotype: What it binds is unknown.

Next came a second PCR, run for 7 to 11 cycles, which used a sample-barcoded 5' primer along with a J-beta primer mix. Each cDNA molecule was tagged by a template-switch adaptor that had 12 random nucleotides. TCRdb called the 5' RACE reads again in MiXCR, with one record for every CDR3 protein. The table lists 1.6 million or so distinct CDR3 sequences, about 31% of them singletons. The CDR3 is 13 residues long. In germline, CDR1 is MNHEY, CDR2 SMNVEV (reference sequence). The V end was cut by 4 bases, the J end by 9 bases, with 13 bases between. The clonotype originates from a woman in her twenties or thirties in good health. This chain uses TRBV27 with TRBJ2-1; no definite D call. The sample taken for sequencing was blood. CDR3 coding DNA: TGTGCCAGCAGTTCGACGGTGGGCGGTGAGCAGTTCTTC. This sequence encodes CASSSTVGGEQFF.